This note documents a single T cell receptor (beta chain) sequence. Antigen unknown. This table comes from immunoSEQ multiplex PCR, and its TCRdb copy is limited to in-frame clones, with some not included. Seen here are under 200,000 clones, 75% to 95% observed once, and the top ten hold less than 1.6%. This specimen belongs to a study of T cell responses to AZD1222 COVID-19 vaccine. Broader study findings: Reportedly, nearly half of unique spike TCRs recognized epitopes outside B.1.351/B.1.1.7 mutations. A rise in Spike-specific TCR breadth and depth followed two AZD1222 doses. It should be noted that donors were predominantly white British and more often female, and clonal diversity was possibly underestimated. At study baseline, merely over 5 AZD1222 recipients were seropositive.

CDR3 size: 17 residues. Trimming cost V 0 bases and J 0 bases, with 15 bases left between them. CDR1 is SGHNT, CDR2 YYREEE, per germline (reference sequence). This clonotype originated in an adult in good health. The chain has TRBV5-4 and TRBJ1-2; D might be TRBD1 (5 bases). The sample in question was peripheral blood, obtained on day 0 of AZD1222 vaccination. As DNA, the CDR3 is TGTGCCAGCAGCTTGGGTGGGGTAACAGGTTCTAACTATGGCTACACCTTC. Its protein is CASSLGGVTGSNYGYTF.